This T cell receptor (beta chain) was recorded in a study of shared clonotypes between healthy human individuals. CDR3 length equals 12 residues. V was pared by 0 bases and J by 2 bases, with 3 bases between. Germline assignment: CDR1 SGHTS and CDR2 YDEGEE. Measured with immunoSEQ multiplex PCR; TCRdb has only the in-frame clones, and not every one. The table lists about 380,000 clones, around 96% of them singletons. The sample consisted of memory CD8+ T cells sorted from blood. Subset meaning: CD45RO+ cells pooled with CCR7-negative TemRA cells. This sequence was found in a young man in good health. The chain is built from TRBV5-8 and TRBJ2-7; no firm D call. CDR3 sequence (DNA): TGTGCCAGCAGCTTGGGAGCCTACGAGCAGTACTTC. Residues: CASSLGAYEQYF.